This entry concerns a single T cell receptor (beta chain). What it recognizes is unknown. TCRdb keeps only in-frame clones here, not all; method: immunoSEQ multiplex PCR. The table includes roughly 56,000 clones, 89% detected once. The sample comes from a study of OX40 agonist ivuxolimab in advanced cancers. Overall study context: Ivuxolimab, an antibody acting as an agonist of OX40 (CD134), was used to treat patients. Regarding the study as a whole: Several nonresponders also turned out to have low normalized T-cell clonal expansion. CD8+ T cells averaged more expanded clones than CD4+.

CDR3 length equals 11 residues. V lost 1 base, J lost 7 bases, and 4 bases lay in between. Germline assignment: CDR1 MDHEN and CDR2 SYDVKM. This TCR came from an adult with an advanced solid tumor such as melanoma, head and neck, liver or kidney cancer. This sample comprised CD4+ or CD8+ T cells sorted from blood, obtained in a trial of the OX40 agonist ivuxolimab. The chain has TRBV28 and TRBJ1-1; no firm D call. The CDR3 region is CASSLSVEAFF. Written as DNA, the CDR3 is TGTGCCAGCAGTTTATCCGTTGAAGCTTTCTTT.